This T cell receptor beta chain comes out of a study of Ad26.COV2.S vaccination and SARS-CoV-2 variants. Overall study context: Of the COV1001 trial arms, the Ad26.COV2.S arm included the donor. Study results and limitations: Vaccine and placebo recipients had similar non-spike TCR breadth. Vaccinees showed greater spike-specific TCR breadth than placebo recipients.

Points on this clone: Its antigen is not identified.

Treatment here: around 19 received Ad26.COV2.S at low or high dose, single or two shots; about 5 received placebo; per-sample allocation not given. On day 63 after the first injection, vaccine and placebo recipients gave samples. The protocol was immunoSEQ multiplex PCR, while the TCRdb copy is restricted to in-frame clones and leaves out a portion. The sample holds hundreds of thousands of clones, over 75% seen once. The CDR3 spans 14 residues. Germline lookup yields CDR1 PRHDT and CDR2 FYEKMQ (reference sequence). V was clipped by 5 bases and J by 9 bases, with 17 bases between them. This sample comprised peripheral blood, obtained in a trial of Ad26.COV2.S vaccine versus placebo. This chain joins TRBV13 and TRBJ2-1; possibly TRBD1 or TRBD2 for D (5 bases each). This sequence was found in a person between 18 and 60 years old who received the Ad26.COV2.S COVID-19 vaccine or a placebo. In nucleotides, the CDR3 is TGTGCCAGCAGCACCCGAAAGTGGGGGAGTGAGCAGTTCTTC. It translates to CASSTRKWGSEQFF.